This T cell receptor beta chain was found in a study of cytomegalovirus exposure and HLA in healthy donors. Study results and limitations: A missense variant in DCLRE1C was later tied to TCR beta V- and J-gene trimming. A later analysis appeared to link common viral pathogens to several of the most significant clusters. Later analysis identified about 18,000 TCR beta sequences associated with HLA alleles, using a false discovery rate threshold of 0.05.

With regard to this clone: Its antigen is still unknown.

V dropped 6 bases and J dropped 3 bases, with 15 bases sitting between them. Germline values: CDR1 SNHLY, CDR2 FYNNEI. The CDR3 is 15 amino acids. This PCR relied on a set of 60 Vbeta primers and 13 Jbeta primers. TCRdb's copy holds only in-frame clones and misses some; the assay was immunoSEQ multiplex PCR. The profile covers 60,000 to 70,000 clones, with more than 60% appearing a single time and approximately 22% taken by the ten largest. The chain recombines TRBV2 with TRBJ1-5; D possibly corresponds to TRBD1 (5 bases). Sequenced sample: PBMCs. This TCR was recovered from a woman aged 40 to 50 in good health and CMV-seropositive. DNA of the CDR3: TGTGCCAGCAGCCAGGCTTCGGGGGTCAATCAGCCCCAGCATTTT. It encodes CASSQASGVNQPQHF. The entire variable domain, with the rest obtained from reference TRBV2 and TRBJ1-5, is as follows: EPEVTQTPSHQVTQMGQEVILRCVPISNHLYFYWYRQILGQKVEFLVSFYNNEISEKSEIFDDQFSVERPDGSNFTLKIRSTKLEDSAMYFCASSQASGVNQPQHFGDGTRLSIL.